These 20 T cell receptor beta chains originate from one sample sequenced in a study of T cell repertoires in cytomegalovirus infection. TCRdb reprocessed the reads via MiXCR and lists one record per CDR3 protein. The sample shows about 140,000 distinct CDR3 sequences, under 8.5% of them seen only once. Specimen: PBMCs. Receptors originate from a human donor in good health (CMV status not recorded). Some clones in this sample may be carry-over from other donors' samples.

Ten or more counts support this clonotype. The CDR3 region is CASSLAATGGPSPLHF. CDR3 sequence (DNA): TGTGCCAGCAGCTTAGCGGCGACAGGGGGCCCTTCACCCCTCCACTTT. The chain employs TRBV7-8 and TRBJ1-6, with 10 nucleotides matching TRBD1. The ends lost 0 bases at V and 9 bases at J; junction bases unmatched: 5. This CDR3 contains 16 residues. Per germline, CDR1 SGHVS and CDR2 FQNEAQ.

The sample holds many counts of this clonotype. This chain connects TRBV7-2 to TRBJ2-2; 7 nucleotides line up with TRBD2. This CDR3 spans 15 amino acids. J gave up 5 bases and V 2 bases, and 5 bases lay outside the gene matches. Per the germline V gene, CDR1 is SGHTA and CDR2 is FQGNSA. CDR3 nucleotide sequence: TGTGCCAGCAGCTTATCCGCGGGGGAGACCGGGGAGCTGTTTTTT. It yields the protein CASSLSAGETGELFF.

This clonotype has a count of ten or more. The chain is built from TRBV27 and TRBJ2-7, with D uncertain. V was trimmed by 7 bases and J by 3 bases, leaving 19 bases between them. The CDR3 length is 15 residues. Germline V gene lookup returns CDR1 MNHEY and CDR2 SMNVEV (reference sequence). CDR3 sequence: CASTTTKGFSYEQYF. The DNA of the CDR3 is TGTGCCAGCACCACGACAAAAGGGTTCAGCTACGAGCAGTACTTC.

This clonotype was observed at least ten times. This chain's CDR3 is CASSPRTDTEAFF. DNA of the CDR3: TGTGCCAGCAGCCCAAGGACAGACACTGAAGCTTTCTTT. The rearrangement uses TRBV7-2 and TRBJ1-1; weak D call: TRBD1 (6 bases). The CDR3 covers 13 residues. Germline-derived CDR1 and CDR2 are SGHTA and FQGNSA. The V and J ends lost 5 bases and 3 bases respectively, with 10 bases between them.

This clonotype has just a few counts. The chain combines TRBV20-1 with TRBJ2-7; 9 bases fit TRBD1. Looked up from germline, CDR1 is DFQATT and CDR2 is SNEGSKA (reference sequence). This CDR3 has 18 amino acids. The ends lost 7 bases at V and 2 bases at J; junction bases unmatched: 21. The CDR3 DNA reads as TGCAGTGGGAAAGCCGGGACAGGGACTTCGGGACCCCCCTACGAGCAGTACTTC. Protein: CSGKAGTGTSGPPYEQYF.

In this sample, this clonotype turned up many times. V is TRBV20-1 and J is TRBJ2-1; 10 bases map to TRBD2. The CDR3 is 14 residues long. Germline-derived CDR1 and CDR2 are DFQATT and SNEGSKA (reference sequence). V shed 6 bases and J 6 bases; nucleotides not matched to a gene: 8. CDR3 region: CSAPGLATGNEQFF. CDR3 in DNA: TGCAGTGCCCCGGGACTAGCGACGGGCAATGAGCAGTTCTTC.

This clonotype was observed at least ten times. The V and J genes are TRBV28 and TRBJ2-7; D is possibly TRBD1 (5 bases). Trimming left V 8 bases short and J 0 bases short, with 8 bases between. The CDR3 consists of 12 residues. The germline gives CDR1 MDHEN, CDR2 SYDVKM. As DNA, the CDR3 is TGTGCCAGCTGCCAGGGCTCCTACGAGCAGTACTTC. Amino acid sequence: CASCQGSYEQYF.

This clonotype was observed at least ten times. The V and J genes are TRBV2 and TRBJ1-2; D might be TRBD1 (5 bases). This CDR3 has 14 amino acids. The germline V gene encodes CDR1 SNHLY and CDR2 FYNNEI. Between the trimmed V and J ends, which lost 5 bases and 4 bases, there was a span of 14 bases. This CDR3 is CASSKSAGLYGYTF. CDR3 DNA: TGTGCCAGCAGTAAGTCCGCAGGGCTCTATGGCTACACCTTC.

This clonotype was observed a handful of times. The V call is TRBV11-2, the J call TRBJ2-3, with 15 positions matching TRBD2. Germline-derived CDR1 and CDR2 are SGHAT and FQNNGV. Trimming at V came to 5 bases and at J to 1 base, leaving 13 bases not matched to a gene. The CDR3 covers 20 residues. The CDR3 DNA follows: TGTGCCAGCAGCGCCTGGACCGGACTAGCGGGGGGGCTAGGCACAGATACGCAGTATTTT. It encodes CASSAWTGLAGGLGTDTQYF.

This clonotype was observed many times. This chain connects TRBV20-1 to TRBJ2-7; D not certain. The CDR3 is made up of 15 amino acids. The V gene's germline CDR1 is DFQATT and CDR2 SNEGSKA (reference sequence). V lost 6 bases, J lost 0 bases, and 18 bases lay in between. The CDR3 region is CSAVDRGSGSYEQYF. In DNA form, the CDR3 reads TGCAGTGCCGTAGACCGTGGCAGTGGCTCCTACGAGCAGTACTTC.

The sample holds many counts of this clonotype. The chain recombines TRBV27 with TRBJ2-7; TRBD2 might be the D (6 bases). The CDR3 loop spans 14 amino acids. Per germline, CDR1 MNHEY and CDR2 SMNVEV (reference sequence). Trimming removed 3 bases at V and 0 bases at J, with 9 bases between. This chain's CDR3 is CASSFAGPSYEQYF. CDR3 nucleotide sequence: TGTGCCAGCAGTTTTGCGGGACCCTCCTACGAGCAGTACTTC.

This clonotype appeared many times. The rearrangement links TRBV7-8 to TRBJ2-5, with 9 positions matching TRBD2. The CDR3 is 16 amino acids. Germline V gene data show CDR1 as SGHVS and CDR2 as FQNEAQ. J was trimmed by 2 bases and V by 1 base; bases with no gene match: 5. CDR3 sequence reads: CASSLGFAGGQETQYF. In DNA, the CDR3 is TGTGCCAGCAGCTTAGGCTTTGCGGGGGGGCAAGAGACCCAGTACTTC.

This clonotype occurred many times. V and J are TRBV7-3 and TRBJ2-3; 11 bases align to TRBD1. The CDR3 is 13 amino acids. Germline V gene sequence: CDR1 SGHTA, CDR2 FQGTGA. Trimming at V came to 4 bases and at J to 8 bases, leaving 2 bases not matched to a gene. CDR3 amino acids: CASSWDRGGTQYF. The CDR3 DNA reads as TGTGCCAGCAGCTGGGACAGGGGGGGTACGCAGTATTTT.

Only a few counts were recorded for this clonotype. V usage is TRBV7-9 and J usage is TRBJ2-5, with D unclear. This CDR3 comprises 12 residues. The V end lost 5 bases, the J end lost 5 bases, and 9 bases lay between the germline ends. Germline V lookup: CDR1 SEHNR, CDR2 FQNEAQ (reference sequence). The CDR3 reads CASSPPGETQYF. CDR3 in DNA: TGTGCCAGCAGCCCGCCCGGCGAGACCCAGTACTTC.

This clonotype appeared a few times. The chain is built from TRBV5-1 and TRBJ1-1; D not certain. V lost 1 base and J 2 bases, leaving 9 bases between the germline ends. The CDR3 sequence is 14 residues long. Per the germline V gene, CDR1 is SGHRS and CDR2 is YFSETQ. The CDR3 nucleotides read TGCGCCAGCAGCTTGTTAACAGAAAACACTGAAGCTTTCTTT. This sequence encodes CASSLLTENTEAFF.

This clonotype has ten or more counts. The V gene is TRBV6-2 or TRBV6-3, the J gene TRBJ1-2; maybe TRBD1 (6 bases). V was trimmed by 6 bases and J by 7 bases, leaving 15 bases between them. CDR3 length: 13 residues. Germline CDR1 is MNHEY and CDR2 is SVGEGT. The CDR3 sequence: CASSLGHHLGYTF. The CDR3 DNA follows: TGTGCCAGCAGCTTGGGACACCACCTTGGCTACACCTTC.

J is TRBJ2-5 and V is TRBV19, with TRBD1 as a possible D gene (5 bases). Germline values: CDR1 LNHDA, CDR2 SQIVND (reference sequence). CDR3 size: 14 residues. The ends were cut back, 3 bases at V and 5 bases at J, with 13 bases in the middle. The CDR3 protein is CASSMRTPAETQYF. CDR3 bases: TGTGCCAGTAGTATGAGGACACCGGCGGAGACCCAGTACTTC.

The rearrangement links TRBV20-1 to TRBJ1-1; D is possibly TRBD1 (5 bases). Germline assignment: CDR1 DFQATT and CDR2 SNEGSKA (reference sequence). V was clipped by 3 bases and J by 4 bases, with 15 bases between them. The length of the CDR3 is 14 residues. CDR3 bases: TGCAGTGCTAGGACCCAGGGTTGGGCCACTGAAGCTTTCTTT. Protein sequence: CSARTQGWATEAFF.

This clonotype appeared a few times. The CDR3 here is CASKEHGNTEAFF. CDR3 DNA sequence: TGTGCCAGCAAAGAGCACGGGAACACTGAAGCTTTCTTT. The chain couples TRBV2 to TRBJ1-1; D not certain. Germline CDR1 is SNHLY and CDR2 is FYNNEI. The CDR3 extends over 13 amino acids. Trimming removed 7 bases from V and 1 base from J, with 10 bases in between. The complete variable domain, with remaining parts taken from reference TRBV2 and TRBJ1-1, reads EPEVTQTPSHQVTQMGQEVILRCVPISNHLYFYWYRQILGQKVEFLVSFYNNEISEKSEIFDDQFSVERPDGSNFTLKIRSTKLEDSAMYFCASKEHGNTEAFFGQGTRLTVV.

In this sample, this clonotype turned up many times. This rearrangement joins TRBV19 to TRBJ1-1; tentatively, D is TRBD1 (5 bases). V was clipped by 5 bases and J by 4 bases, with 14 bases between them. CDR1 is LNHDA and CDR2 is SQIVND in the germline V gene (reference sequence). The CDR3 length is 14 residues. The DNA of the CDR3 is TGTGCCAGTAGTCAGACCCTCCAGGGCACTGAAGCTTTCTTT. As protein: CASSQTLQGTEAFF.